Sequencing of this T cell receptor beta chain was carried out in a study of cytomegalovirus exposure and HLA in healthy donors. Findings and caveats of the study: Within an earlier analysis, most TCR beta V segments proved productive either about 87% or about 30% of the time.

As regards this clone: The target antigen is unknown.

The PCR ran on 60 Vbeta and 13 Jbeta primers. Produced via immunoSEQ multiplex PCR; TCRdb's table is partial and in-frame only. Here the sample spans 150,000 to 200,000 clones, approximately 85% being singletons. The TCR was taken from a woman aged 45 to 65 in good health and CMV-seronegative. The specimen was PBMCs.

The CDR3 sequence is CASWRREPSSGTDTQYF. In nucleotides, the CDR3 is TGTGCCAGTTGGCGGCGGGAGCCGAGTTCGGGCACAGATACGCAGTATTTT. This chain joins TRBV2 and TRBJ2-3; 7 bases match TRBD2. V lost 9 bases, J lost 1 base, and 16 bases stayed unmatched. This CDR3 region has 17 residues. Germline CDR1 reads SNHLY; CDR2 reads FYNNEI.